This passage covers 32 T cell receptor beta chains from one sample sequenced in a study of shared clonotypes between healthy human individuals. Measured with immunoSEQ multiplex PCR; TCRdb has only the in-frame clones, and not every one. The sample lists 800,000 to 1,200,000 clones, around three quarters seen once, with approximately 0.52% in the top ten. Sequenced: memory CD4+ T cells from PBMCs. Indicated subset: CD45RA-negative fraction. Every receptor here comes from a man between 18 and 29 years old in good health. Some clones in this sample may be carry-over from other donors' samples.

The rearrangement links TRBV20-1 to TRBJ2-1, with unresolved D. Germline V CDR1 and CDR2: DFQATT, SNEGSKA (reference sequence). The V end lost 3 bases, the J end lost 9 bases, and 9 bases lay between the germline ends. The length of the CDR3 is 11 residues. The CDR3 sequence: CSASRKPEQFF. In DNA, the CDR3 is TGCAGTGCTAGTCGGAAGCCTGAGCAGTTCTTC.

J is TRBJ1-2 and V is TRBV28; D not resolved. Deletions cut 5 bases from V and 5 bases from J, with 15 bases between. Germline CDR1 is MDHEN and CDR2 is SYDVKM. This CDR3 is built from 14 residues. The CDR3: CASSPEEGWYGYTF. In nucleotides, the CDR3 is TGTGCCAGCAGTCCAGAAGAAGGGTGGTATGGCTACACCTTC.

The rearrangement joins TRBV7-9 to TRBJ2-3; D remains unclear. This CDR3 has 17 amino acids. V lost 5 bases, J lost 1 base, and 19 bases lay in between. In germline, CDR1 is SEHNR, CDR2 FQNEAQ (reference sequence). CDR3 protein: CASSPGRWVTRTDTQYF. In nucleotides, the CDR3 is TGTGCCAGCAGCCCAGGCCGCTGGGTGACTCGCACAGATACGCAGTATTTT.

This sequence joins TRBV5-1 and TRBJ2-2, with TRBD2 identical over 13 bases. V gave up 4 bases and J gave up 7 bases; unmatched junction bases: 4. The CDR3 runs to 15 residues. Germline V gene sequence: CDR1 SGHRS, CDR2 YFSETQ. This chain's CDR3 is CASSGGLAGIGELFF. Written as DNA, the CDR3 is TGCGCCAGCAGCGGGGGACTAGCGGGGATCGGGGAGCTGTTTTTT.

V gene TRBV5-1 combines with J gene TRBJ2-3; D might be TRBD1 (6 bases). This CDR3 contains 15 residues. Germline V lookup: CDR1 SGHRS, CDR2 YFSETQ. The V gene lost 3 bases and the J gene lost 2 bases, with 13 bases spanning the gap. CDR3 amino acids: CASSSGQLFTDTQYF. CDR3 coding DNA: TGCGCCAGCAGCTCGGGACAACTCTTCACAGATACGCAGTATTTT.

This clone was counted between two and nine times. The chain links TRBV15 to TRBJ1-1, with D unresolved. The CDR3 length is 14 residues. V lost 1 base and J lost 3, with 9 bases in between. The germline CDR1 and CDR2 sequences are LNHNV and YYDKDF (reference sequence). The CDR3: CATSRVWRDTEAFF. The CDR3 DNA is TGTGCCACCAGCAGAGTTTGGAGGGACACTGAAGCTTTCTTT.

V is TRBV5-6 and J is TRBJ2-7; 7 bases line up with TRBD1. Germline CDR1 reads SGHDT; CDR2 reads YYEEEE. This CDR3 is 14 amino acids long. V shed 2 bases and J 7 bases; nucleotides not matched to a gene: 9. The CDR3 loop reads CASSFGTAAGEQYF. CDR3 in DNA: TGTGCCAGCAGCTTCGGGACAGCGGCTGGGGAGCAGTACTTC.

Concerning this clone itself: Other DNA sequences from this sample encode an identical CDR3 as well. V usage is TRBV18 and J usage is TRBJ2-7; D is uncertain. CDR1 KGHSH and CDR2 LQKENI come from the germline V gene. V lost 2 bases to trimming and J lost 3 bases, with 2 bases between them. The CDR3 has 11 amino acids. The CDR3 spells CASSPGYEQYF. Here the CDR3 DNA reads TGTGCCAGCTCACCAGGCTACGAGCAGTACTTC.

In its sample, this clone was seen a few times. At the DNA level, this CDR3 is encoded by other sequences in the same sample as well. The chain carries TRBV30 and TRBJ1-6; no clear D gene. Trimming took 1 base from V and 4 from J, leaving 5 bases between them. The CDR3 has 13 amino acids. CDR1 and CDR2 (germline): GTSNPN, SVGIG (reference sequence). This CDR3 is CAWSGQYNSPLHF. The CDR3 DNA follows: TGTGCCTGGAGTGGGCAGTATAATTCACCCCTCCACTTT. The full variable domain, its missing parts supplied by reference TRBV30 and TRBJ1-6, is SQTIHQWPATLVQPVGSPLSLECTVEGTSNPNLYWYRQAAGRGLQLLFYSVGIGQISSEVPQNLSASRPQDRQFILSSKKLLLSDSGFYLCAWSGQYNSPLHFGNGTRLTVT.

The CDR3 DNA is TGCGCCAGCAGCCCGACGGACAGGGGGAACTATGGCTACACCTTC. Its translation is CASSPTDRGNYGYTF. The chain carries TRBV4-1 and TRBJ1-2; 10 bases fit TRBD1. The trim removed 4 bases at V and 2 bases at J, leaving 4 bases unmatched. The germline V gene has CDR1 MGHRA and CDR2 YSYEKL. The CDR3 covers 15 residues.

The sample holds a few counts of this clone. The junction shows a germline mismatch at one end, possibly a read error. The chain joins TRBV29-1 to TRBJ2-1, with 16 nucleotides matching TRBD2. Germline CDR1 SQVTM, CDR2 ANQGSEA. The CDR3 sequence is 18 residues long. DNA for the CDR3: TGCAGCGTCGAAGAGGGGGGACTAGCGGGAGGGCTCCCTGGTGAGCAGTTCTTC. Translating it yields CSVEEGGLAGGLPGEQFF.

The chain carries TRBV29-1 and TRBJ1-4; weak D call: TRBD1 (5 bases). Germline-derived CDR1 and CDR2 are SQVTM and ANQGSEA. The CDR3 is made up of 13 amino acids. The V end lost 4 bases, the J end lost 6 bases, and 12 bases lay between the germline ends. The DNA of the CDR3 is TGCAGCGTTGTAGTCGGGGCGGATGAAAAACTGTTTTTT. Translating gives CSVVVGADEKLFF.

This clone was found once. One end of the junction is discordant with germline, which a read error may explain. CDR3 sequence reads: CASSSRAGVPSLDF. CDR3 nucleotide sequence: TGCGCCAGCAGCTCCAGAGCGGGAGTCCCCTCCCTGGACTTC. This chain links TRBV5-1 with TRBJ2-7; 8 nucleotides match TRBD2. The CDR3 extends over 14 amino acids. Germline lookup yields CDR1 SGHRS and CDR2 YFSETQ. The complete variable domain, with remaining parts taken from reference TRBV5-1 and TRBJ2-7, reads KAGVTQTPRYLIKTRGQQVTLSCSPISGHRSVSWYQQTPGQGLQFLFEYFSETQRNKGNFPGRFSGRQFSNSRSEMNVSTLELGDSALYLCASSSRAGVPSLDFGPGTRLTVT.

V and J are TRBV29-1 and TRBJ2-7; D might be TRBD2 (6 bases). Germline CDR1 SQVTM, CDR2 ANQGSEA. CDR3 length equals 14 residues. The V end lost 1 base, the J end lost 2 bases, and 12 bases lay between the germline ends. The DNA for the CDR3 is TGCAGCGTTGAAGTCAGCGGGTCCCCCTACGAGCAGTACTTC. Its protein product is CSVEVSGSPYEQYF.

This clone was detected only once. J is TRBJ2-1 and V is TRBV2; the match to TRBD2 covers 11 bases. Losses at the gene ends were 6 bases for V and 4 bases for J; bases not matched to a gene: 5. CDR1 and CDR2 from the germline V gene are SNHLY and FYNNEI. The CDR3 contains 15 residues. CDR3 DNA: TGTGCCAGCAGCCGACGACTAGCGGGGTACAATGAGCAGTTCTTC. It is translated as CASSRRLAGYNEQFF. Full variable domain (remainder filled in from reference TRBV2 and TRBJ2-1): EPEVTQTPSHQVTQMGQEVILRCVPISNHLYFYWYRQILGQKVEFLVSFYNNEISEKSEIFDDQFSVERPDGSNFTLKIRSTKLEDSAMYFCASSRRLAGYNEQFFGPGTRLTVL.

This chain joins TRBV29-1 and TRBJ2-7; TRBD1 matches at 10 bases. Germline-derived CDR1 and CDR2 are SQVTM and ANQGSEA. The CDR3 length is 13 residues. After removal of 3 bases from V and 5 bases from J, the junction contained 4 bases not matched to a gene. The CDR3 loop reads CSVDGQGGHEQYF. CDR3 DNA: TGCAGCGTTGACGGACAGGGGGGTCACGAGCAGTACTTC.

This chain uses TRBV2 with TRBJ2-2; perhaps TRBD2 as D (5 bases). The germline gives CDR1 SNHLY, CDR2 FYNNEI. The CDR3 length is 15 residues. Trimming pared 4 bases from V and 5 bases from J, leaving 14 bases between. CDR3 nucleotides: TGTGCCAGCAGTGGTGGCGGGTTGGGTACCGGGGAGCTGTTTTTT. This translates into CASSGGGLGTGELFF.

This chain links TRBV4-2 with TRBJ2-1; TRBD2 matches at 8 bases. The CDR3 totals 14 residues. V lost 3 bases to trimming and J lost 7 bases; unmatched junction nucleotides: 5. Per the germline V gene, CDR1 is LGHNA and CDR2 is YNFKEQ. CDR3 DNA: TGTGCCAGCAGCCAGAGGGGACTAGGGAATGAGCAGTTCTTC. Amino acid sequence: CASSQRGLGNEQFF.

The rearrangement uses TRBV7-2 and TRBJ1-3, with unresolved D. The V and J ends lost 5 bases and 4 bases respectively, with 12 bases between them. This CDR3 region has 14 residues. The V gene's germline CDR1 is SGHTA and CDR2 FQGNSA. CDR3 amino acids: CASSLGMWGNTIYF. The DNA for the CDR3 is TGTGCCAGCAGCCTGGGGATGTGGGGAAACACCATATATTTT.

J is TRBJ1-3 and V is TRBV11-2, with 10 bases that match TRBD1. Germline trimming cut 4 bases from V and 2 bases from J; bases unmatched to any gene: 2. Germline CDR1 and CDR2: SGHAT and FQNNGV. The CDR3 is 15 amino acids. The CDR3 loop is CASSSGTGAGNTIYF. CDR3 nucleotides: TGTGCCAGCAGCTCCGGGACAGGGGCTGGAAACACCATATATTTT.

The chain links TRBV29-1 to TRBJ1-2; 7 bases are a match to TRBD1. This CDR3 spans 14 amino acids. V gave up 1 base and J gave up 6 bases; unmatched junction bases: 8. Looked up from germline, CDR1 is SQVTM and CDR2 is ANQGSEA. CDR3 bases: TGCAGCGTTGAAGGGGGGCAGGGGGTAGATGGCTACACCTTC. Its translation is CSVEGGQGVDGYTF.

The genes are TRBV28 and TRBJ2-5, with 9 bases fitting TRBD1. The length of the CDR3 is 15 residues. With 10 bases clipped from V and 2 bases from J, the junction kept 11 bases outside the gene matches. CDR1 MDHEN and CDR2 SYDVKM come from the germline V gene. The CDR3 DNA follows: TGTGCCACCCTTCCCGGGACAGGGCTTCAAGAGACCCAGTACTTC. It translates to CATLPGTGLQETQYF.

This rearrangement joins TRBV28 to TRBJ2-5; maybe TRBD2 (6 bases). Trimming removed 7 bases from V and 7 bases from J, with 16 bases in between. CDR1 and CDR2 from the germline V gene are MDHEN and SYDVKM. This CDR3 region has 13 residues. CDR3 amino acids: CASKLPGVGTQYF. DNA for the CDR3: TGTGCCAGCAAACTACCGGGGGTGGGGACCCAGTACTTC.

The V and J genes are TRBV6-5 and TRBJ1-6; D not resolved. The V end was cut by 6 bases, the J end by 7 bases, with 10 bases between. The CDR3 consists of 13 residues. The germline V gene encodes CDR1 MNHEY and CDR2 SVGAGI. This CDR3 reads CASRPGHNSPLHF. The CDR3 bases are TGTGCCAGCAGACCTGGGCACAATTCACCCCTCCACTTT.

Here the CDR3 reads CASSSRPGDNSPLHF. CDR3 coding DNA: TGTGCCAGCAGCTCGCGCCCCGGGGATAATTCACCCCTCCACTTT. V gene TRBV7-2 combines with J gene TRBJ1-6; no clear D gene. The CDR3 spans 15 residues. From germline, CDR1 is SGHTA and CDR2 FQGNSA. V lost 4 bases and J 5 bases, leaving 12 bases between the germline ends.

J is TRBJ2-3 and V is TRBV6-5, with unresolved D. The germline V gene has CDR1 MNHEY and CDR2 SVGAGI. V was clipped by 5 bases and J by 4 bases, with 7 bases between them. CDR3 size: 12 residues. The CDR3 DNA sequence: TGTGCCAGCAGTCCCCCAGCAGATACGCAGTATTTT. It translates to CASSPPADTQYF.

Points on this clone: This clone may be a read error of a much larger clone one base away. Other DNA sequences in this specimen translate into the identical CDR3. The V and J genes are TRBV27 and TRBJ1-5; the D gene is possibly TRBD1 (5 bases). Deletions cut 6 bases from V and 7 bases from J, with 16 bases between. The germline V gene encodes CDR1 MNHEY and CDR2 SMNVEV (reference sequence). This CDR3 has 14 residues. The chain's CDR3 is CASRQGSLGQPQHF. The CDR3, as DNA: TGTGCCAGCAGGCAGGGCTCCCTAGGCCAGCCCCAGCATTTT.

The CDR3: CASGLVLLPPRPHEQYF. The CDR3 DNA reads TGTGCTAGTGGTTTGGTACTCCTCCCCCCCCGGCCCCACGAGCAGTACTTC. V is TRBV12-5 and J is TRBJ2-7; D call uncertain. CDR1 and CDR2 from the germline V gene are LGHNT and FRNRAP. Deletions cut 0 bases from V and 5 bases from J, with 20 bases between. The CDR3 is 17 residues long.

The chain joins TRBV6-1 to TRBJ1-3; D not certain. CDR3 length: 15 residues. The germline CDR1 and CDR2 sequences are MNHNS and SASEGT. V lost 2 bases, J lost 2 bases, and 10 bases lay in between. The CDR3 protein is CASSEPRAAGNTIYF. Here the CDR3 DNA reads TGTGCCAGCAGTGAACCGCGGGCGGCTGGAAACACCATATATTTT.

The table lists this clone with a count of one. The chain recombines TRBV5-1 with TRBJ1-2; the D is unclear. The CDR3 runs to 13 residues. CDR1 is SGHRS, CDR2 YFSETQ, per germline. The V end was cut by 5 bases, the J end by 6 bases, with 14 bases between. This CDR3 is CASSPGPLDGYTF. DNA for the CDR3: TGCGCCAGCAGTCCTGGTCCGCTCGATGGCTACACCTTC.

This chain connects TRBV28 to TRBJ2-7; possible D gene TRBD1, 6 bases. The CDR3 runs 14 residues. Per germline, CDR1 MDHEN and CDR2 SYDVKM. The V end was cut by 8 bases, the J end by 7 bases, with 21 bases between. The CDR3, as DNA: TGTGCCAGCGGAACACCAACAGGGATACGGGAGCAGTACTTC. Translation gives CASGTPTGIREQYF. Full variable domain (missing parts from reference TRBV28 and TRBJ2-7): DVKVTQSSRYLVKRTGEKVFLECVQDMDHENMFWYRQDPGLGLRLIYFSYDVKMKEKGDIPEGYSVSREKKERFSLILESASTNQTSMYLCASGTPTGIREQYFGPGTRLTVT.

The CDR3 sequence: CASSVLGTSRAEAFF. The CDR3 DNA is TGTGCCAGCAGTGTGTTAGGCACCTCAAGAGCTGAAGCTTTCTTT. This rearrangement joins TRBV6-1 to TRBJ1-1; no clear D gene. CDR3 size: 15 residues. Trimming pared 4 bases from V and 6 bases from J, leaving 18 bases between. Germline assignment: CDR1 MNHNS and CDR2 SASEGT.